This entry describes one TCR beta chain. This sample was taken from a study of cytomegalovirus exposure and HLA in healthy donors. The germline CDR1 and CDR2 sequences are SGHTS and YDEGEE. The CDR3 has 14 amino acids. V dropped 6 bases and J dropped 10 bases, with 23 bases sitting between them. 13 Jbeta primers and 60 Vbeta primers were used for the PCR. Method: immunoSEQ multiplex PCR; TCRdb's copy keeps in-frame clones and lacks some. The sample table sets out around 130,000 clones. The receptor was derived from a woman aged 40-49 years in good health and CMV-seronegative. The chain recombines TRBV5-8 with TRBJ2-7, with D perhaps matching TRBD2 (6 bases). Sequenced material: PBMCs. As DNA, the CDR3 is TGTGCCAGCACCCCCCCGGTGCTAGCGAATAAACAGTACTTC. Its translation is CASTPPVLANKQYF.